This T cell receptor (beta chain) was identified during a study of blood T cell repertoires in COVID-19. In the study overall: T cells, B-cell-depleted T cells, or PBMCs provided the cDNA or gDNA that served as material.

As processed by the authors: Reference gene primer amplification in the assay estimated nucleated cell counts. Clones were sequenced by immunoSEQ multiplex PCR, and TCRdb holds only the in-frame ones, with some missing. The DNA was the basis for D and trimming; V, J and clone size are from that table. The sample includes 150,000 to 250,000 clones, roughly 77% of them seen just once. Those enrolled in Seattle joined during active infection and were followed longitudinally afterward. Germline-derived CDR1 and CDR2 are SNHLY and FYNNEI. The trim removed 4 bases at V and 6 bases at J, leaving 5 bases unmatched. CDR3 length: 14 residues.

Sequencing input: peripheral blood. This TCR came from a woman in her forties with COVID-19, enrolled during active disease. The chain recombines TRBV2 with TRBJ1-5, with 8 bases fitting TRBD1. The CDR3 is CASSGQGQGQPQHF. Written as DNA, the CDR3 is TGTGCCAGCAGTGGACAGGGGCAAGGTCAGCCCCAGCATTTT.